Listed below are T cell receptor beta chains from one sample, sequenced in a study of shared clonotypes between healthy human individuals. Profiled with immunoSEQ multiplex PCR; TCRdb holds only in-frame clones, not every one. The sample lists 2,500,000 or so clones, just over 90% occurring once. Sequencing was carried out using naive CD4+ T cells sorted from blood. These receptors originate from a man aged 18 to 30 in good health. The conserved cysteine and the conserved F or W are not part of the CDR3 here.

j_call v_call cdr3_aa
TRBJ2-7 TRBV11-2 ASSSMAGVYEQY
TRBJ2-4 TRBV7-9 ASSLVKLGENIQY
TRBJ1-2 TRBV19 ASRTGENYGYT
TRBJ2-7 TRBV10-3 AIRKDSYEQY
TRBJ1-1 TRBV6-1 ASKGTANTEAF
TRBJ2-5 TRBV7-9 ASTAQETQY
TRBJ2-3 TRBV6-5 ASSYIGSRTDTQY
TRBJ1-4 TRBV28 ASSSGQVPSQLF
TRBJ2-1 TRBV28 ASTTSGAYNEQF
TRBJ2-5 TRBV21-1 ASSKEGQGARETQY